This T cell receptor beta chain was sequenced in a study of T cell repertoires in cytomegalovirus infection. Background on the study: TCR beta signatures that were public indicated CMV infection and matching HLA type. Findings of the study overall: CMV-specific TCR beta clonotypes restricted by HLA-C dominated the ex vivo response. The study identified carriers of CMV plus the relevant HLA from cumulative public TCR beta family frequency.

With respect to this clonotype: Its antigen is unidentified.

Trimming at V came to 0 bases and at J to 7 bases, leaving 5 bases not matched to a gene. Germline-derived CDR1 and CDR2 are SGHAT and FQDESV (reference sequence). This CDR3 is built from 15 residues. Via MiXCR, TCRdb re-called the reads, giving one row per CDR3 protein. The table shows a few hundred thousand distinct CDR3 sequences, with about 15% occurring only once. Material: CD8+ T cells from PBMCs. V gene TRBV11-1 combines with J gene TRBJ2-1; 8 bases align to TRBD1. This TCR derives from a human donor in good health (CMV status not recorded). Some clones in this sample may be carry-over from other donors' samples. CDR3 nucleotide sequence: TGTGCCAGCAGCTTAGCGGGGGGACAGGAGAATGAGCAGTTCTTC. Its protein product is CASSLAGGQENEQFF. Using reference TRBV11-1 and TRBJ2-1 for the parts outside the CDR3, the full variable domain is EAEVAQSPRYKITEKSQAVAFWCDPISGHATLYWYRQILGQGPELLVQFQDESVVDDSQLPKDRFSAERLKGVDSTLKIQPAELGDSAMYLCASSLAGGQENEQFFGPGTRLTVL.